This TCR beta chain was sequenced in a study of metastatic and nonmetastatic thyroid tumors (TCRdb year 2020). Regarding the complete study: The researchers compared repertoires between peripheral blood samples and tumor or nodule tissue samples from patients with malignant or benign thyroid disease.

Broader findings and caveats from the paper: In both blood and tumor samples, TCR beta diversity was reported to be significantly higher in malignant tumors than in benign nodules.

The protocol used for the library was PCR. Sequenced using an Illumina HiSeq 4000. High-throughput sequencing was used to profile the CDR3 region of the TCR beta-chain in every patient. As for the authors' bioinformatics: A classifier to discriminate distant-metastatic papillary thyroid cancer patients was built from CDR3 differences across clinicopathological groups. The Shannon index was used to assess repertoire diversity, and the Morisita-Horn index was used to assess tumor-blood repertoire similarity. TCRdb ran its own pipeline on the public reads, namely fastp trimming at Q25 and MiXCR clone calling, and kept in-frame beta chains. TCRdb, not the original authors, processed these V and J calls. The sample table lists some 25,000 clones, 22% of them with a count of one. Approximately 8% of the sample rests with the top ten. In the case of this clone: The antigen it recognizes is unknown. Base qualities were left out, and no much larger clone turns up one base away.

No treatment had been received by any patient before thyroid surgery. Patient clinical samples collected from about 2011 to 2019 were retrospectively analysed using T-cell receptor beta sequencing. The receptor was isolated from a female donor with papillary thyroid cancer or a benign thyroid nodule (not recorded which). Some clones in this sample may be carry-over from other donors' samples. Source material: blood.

The CDR3 has the sequence CASRSGGASYNEQFF. The bases read TGCGCCAGCAGGTCGGGAGGGGCCTCCTACAATGAGCAGTTCTTC. In this chain, TRBV5-1 is recombined with TRBJ2-1; a stretch of 8 junction bases matches TRBD2. Including the terminal cysteine and phenylalanine, the CDR3 comprises 15 residues. Here the CDR3 DNA is all that survives: 45 bases in frame from base 1. The V end gives up 5 bases and the J end 0 bases, leaving 4 bases in the junction not matched to a gene. The germline V gene gives CDR1 as SGHRS and CDR2 as YFSETQ.